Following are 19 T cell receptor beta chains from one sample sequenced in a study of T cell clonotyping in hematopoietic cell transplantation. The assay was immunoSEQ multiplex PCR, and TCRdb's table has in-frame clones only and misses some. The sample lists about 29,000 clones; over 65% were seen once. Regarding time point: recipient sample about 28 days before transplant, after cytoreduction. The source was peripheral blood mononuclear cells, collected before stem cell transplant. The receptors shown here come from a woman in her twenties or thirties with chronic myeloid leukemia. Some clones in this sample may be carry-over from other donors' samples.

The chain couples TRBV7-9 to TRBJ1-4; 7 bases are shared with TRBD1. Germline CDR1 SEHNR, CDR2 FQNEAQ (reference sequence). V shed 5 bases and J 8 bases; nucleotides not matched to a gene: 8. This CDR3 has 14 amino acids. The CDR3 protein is CASSLRQGGEKLFF. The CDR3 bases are TGTGCCAGCAGCCTACGACAGGGTGGCGAAAAACTGTTTTTT. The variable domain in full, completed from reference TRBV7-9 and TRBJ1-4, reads DTGVSQNPRHKITKRGQNVTFRCDPISEHNRLYWYRQTLGQGPEFLTYFQNEAQLEKSRLLSDRFSAERPKGSFSTLEIQRTEQGDSAMYLCASSLRQGGEKLFFGSGTQLSVL.

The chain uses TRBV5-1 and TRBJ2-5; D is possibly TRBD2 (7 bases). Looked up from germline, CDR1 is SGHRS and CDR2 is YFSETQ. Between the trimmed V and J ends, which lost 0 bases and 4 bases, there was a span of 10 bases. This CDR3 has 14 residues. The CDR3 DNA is TGCGCCAGCAGCTTGGAGGGGGGGCCAGAGACCCAGTACTTC. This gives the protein CASSLEGGPETQYF.

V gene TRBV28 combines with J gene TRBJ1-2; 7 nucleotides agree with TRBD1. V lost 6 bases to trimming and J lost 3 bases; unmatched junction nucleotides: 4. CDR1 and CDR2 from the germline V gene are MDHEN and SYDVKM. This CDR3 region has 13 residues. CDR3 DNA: TGTGCCAGCAGCAAAGACAGGGACTATGGCTACACCTTC. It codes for CASSKDRDYGYTF.

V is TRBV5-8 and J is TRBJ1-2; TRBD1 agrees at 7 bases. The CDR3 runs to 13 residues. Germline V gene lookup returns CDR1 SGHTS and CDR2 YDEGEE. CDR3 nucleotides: TGTGTCACCGGGACAGTAATTTCCTATGGCTACACCTTC. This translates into CVTGTVISYGYTF.

CDR3 protein: CASSQEGQGGTIYF. The CDR3 DNA is TGCGCCAGCAGCCAGGAGGGACAGGGGGGCACCATATATTTT. The V gene is TRBV4-3, the J gene TRBJ1-3, with 11 bases aligning to TRBD1. CDR3 length equals 14 residues. The V and J ends lost 3 bases and 9 bases, in that order; junction bases with no gene match: 4. Per germline, CDR1 LGHNA and CDR2 YSLEER.

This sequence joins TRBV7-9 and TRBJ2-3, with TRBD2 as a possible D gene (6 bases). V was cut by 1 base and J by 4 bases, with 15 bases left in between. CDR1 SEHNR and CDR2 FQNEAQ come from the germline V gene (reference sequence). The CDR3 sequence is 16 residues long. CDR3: CASSLDWTTDADTQYF. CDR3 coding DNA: TGTGCCAGCAGCTTAGATTGGACTACTGACGCAGATACGCAGTATTTT.

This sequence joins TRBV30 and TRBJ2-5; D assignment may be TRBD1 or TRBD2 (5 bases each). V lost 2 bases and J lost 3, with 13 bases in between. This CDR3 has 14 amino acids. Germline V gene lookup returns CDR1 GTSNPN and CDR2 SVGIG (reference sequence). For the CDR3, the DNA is TGTGCCTGGAGTAACCGGGACGGAAAAGAGACCCAGTACTTC. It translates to CAWSNRDGKETQYF.

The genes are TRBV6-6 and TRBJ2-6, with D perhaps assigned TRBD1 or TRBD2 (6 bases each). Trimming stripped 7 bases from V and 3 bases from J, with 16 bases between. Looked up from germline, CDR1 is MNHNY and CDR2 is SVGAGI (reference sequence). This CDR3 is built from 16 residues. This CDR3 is CASKVQGGSGANVLTF. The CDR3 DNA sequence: TGTGCCAGCAAGGTACAAGGGGGGAGTGGGGCCAACGTCCTGACTTTC.

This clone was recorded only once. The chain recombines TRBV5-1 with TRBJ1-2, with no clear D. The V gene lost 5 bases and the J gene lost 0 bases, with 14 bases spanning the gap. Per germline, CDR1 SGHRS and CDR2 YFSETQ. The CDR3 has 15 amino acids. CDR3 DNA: TGCGCCAGCAGGGTCTCATTAGAGTCTAACTATGGCTACACCTTC. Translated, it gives CASRVSLESNYGYTF. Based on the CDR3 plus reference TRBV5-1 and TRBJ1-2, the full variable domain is KAGVTQTPRYLIKTRGQQVTLSCSPISGHRSVSWYQQTPGQGLQFLFEYFSETQRNKGNFPGRFSGRQFSNSRSEMNVSTLELGDSALYLCASRVSLESNYGYTFGSGTRLTVV.

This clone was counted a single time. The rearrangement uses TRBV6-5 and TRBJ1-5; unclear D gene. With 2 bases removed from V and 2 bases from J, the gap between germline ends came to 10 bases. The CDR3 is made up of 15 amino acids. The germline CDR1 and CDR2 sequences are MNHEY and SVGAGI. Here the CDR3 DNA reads TGTGCCAGCAGTTACAGGGTGGGTGGCAATCAGCCCCAGCATTTT. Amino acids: CASSYRVGGNQPQHF.

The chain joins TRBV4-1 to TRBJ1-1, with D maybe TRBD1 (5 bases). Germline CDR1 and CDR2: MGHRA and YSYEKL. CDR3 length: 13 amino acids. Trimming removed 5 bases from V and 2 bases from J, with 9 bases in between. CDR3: CASSKGANTEAFF. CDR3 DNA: TGCGCCAGCAGCAAAGGGGCCAACACTGAAGCTTTCTTT.

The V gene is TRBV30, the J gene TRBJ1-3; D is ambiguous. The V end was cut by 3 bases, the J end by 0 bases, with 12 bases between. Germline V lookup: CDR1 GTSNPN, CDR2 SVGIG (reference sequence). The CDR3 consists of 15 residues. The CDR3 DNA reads TGTGCCTGGAGGCAACACTTACTCTCTGGAAACACCATATATTTT. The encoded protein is CAWRQHLLSGNTIYF.

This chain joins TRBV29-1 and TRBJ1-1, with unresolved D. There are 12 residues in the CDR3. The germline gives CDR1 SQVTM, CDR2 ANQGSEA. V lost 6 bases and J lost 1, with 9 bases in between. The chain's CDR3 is CSVRPSNTEAFF. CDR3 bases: TGCAGCGTAAGACCCTCGAACACTGAAGCTTTCTTT. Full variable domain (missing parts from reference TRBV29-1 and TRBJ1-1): SAVISQKPSRDICQRGTSLTIQCQVDSQVTMMFWYRQQPGQSLTLIATANQGSEATYESGFVIDKFPISRPNLTFSTLTVSNMSPEDSSIYLCSVRPSNTEAFFGQGTRLTVV.

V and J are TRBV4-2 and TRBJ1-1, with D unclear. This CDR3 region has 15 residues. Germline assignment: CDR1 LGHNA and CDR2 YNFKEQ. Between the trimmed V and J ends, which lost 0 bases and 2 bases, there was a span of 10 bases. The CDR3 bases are TGTGCCAGCAGCCAAGAGCCGGGCGAAAACACTGAAGCTTTCTTT. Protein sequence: CASSQEPGENTEAFF.

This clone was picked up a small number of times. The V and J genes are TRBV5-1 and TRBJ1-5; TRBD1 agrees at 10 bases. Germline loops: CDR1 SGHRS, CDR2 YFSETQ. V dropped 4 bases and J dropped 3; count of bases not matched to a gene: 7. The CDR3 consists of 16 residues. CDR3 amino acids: CASSPGTGASNQPQHF. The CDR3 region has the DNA TGCGCCAGCAGCCCCGGGACAGGGGCTTCCAATCAGCCCCAGCATTTT.

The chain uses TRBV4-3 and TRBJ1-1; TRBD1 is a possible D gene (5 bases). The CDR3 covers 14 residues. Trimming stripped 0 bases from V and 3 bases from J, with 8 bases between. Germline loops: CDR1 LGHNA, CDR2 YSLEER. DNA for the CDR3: TGCGCCAGCAGCCAAGATGGGGGGTACACTGAAGCTTTCTTT. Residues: CASSQDGGYTEAFF.

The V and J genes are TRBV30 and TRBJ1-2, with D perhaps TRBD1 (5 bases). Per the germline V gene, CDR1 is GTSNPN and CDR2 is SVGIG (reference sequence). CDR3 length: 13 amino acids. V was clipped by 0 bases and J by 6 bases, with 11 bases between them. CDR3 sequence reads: CAWSVSGADGYTF. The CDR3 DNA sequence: TGTGCCTGGAGTGTAAGCGGGGCGGATGGCTACACCTTC.

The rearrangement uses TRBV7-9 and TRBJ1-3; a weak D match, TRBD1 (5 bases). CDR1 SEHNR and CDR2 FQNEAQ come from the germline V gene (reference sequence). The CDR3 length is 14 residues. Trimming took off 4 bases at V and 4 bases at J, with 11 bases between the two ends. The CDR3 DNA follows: TGTGCCAGCAGCTCGACAGAAACAGGAAACACCATATATTTT. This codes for CASSSTETGNTIYF.

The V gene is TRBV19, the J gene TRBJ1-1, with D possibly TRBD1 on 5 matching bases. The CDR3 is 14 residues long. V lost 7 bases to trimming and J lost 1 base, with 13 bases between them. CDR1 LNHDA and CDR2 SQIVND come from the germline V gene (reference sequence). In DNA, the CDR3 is TGTGCCAGTAATGGGGGAACCAAGAACACTGAAGCTTTCTTT. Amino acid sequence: CASNGGTKNTEAFF.